This TCR beta chain was sequenced in a study of blood T cells in healthy people across ages. PCR was performed a second time for about 7 to 11 cycles using a sample-barcoded 5' primer and a J-beta primer mix. TCRdb recomputed calls from the 5' RACE reads with MiXCR, one row per CDR3 protein. The table has fewer than 2,000,000 distinct CDR3 sequences, around 35% seen once. This clonotype was picked up a small number of times. The CDR3 extends over 15 amino acids. With 6 bases removed from V and 2 bases from J, the gap between germline ends came to 14 bases. The specimen was blood. This TCR was recovered from a woman aged 25 to 39 in good health. The rearrangement joins TRBV12-3 or TRBV12-4 to TRBJ2-1; D call uncertain. CDR3 amino acids: CASSRTRVPYNEQFF. Written as DNA, the CDR3 is TGTGCCAGCAGCCGAACACGGGTTCCCTACAATGAGCAGTTCTTC.